Listed here are 19 T cell receptor beta chains from one sample, sequenced in a study of T cells in localized non-small cell lung cancer. Only in-frame clones appear in the TCRdb table, and some are missing; sequencing was by immunoSEQ multiplex PCR. The table shows more than 45,000 clones, with roughly 85% occurring only once. Sequencing was performed on peripheral blood, taken before any cancer treatment. The receptors were sampled from a male donor aged 60 or older with stage III squamous cell lung carcinoma.

V and J are TRBV6-1 and TRBJ2-1, with 8 bases identical to TRBD1. The CDR3 is 13 amino acids. CDR1 is MNHNS, CDR2 SASEGT, per germline. J lost 7 bases, V lost 11 bases, and 10 bases had no gene match. The CDR3 protein is CAVGRTGFNEQFF. CDR3 DNA: TGTGCCGTTGGACGGACAGGGTTTAATGAGCAGTTCTTC.

The chain combines TRBV6-5 with TRBJ1-2, with a tentative D call TRBD1 (5 bases). Germline V gene data show CDR1 as MNHEY and CDR2 as SVGAGI. With 4 bases removed from V and 5 bases from J, the gap between germline ends came to 20 bases. CDR3 length equals 16 residues. In DNA, the CDR3 is TGTGCCAGCAGTTTCGAAAGGGGTCTATCTAGTTATGGCTACACCTTC. It specifies CASSFERGLSSYGYTF.

The chain couples TRBV7-2 to TRBJ1-5; no clear D gene. The V and J ends lost 1 base and 2 bases respectively, with 12 bases between them. CDR1 and CDR2 (germline): SGHTA, FQGNSA. This CDR3 comprises 16 residues. CDR3 bases: TGTGCCAGCAGCTTAGGCGCCGGGGTCGGCAATCAGCCCCAGCATTTT. Encoded protein: CASSLGAGVGNQPQHF.

J is TRBJ2-1 and V is TRBV5-4, with TRBD2 identical over 10 bases. Unmatched junction bases numbered 1, after V lost 0 bases and J lost 4 bases. Germline lookup yields CDR1 SGHNT and CDR2 YYREEE (reference sequence). This CDR3 is built from 15 residues. As DNA, the CDR3 is TGTGCCAGCAGCTTGGAACTAGCGGGGTACAATGAGCAGTTCTTC. It yields the protein CASSLELAGYNEQFF.

The chain links TRBV2 to TRBJ1-6; D not certain. Between the trimmed V and J ends, which lost 1 base and 10 bases, there was a span of 8 bases. This CDR3 is 13 amino acids long. In germline, CDR1 is SNHLY, CDR2 FYNNEI. Here the CDR3 DNA reads TGTGCCAGCAGTGAAGGGGTGCAATCACCCCTCCACTTT. It encodes CASSEGVQSPLHF.

This chain links TRBV2 with TRBJ1-2, with 7 bases lining up with TRBD1. The CDR3 contains 13 residues. V shed 8 bases and J 4 bases; nucleotides not matched to a gene: 7. Germline V lookup: CDR1 SNHLY, CDR2 FYNNEI. CDR3 DNA: TGTGCCAGCGGGGCAGGGGGTAGCTATGGCTACACCTTC. Protein product: CASGAGGSYGYTF.

This clone turned up a few times. The rearrangement links TRBV15 to TRBJ1-5, with a possible D match to TRBD1 (5 bases). This CDR3 is built from 15 residues. Trimming pared 0 bases from V and 4 bases from J, leaving 10 bases between. CDR1 is LNHNV, CDR2 YYDKDF, per germline (reference sequence). The CDR3 protein is CATSRDRDQNQPQHF. For the CDR3, the DNA is TGTGCCACCAGCAGAGATCGGGACCAAAATCAGCCCCAGCATTTT. The full variable domain, completed using reference TRBV15 and TRBJ1-5, is DAMVIQNPRYQVTQFGKPVTLSCSQTLNHNVMYWYQQKSSQAPKLLFHYYDKDFNNEADTPDNFQSRRPNTSFCFLDIRSPGLGDTAMYLCATSRDRDQNQPQHFGDGTRLSIL.

The gene calls are TRBV15 and TRBJ2-3; 13 bases line up with TRBD2. This CDR3 has 17 amino acids. J gave up 7 bases and V 4 bases, and 11 bases lay outside the gene matches. CDR1 and CDR2 (germline): LNHNV, YYDKDF (reference sequence). The CDR3 DNA reads TGTGCCACCAGCACGCCGGGACTAGCGGGATGGGCGAATACGCAGTATTTT. Its translation is CATSTPGLAGWANTQYF.

The chain couples TRBV11-2 to TRBJ2-7; 7 nucleotides match TRBD1. Trimming cost V 4 bases and J 3 bases; bases outside gene matches: 9. The CDR3 length is 15 residues. The germline CDR1 and CDR2 sequences are SGHAT and FQNNGV. Written as DNA, the CDR3 is TGTGCCAGCAGCTCTCTGGGCAGGGGGAACTACGAGCAGTACTTC. Protein sequence: CASSSLGRGNYEQYF.

This chain uses TRBV2 with TRBJ2-3; D might be TRBD1 or TRBD2, each matching 5 bases. The germline gives CDR1 SNHLY, CDR2 FYNNEI. V was trimmed by 3 bases and J by 4 bases, leaving 17 bases between them. The CDR3 covers 16 residues. For the CDR3, the DNA is TGTGCCAGCAGTGATGGGACGGCAAGAAGAGCAGATACGCAGTATTTT. Translating it yields CASSDGTARRADTQYF. The complete variable domain, with remaining parts taken from reference TRBV2 and TRBJ2-3, reads EPEVTQTPSHQVTQMGQEVILRCVPISNHLYFYWYRQILGQKVEFLVSFYNNEISEKSEIFDDQFSVERPDGSNFTLKIRSTKLEDSAMYFCASSDGTARRADTQYFGPGTRLTVL.

This sequence joins TRBV7-8 and TRBJ2-5, with D possibly being TRBD2 (7 bases). The CDR3 loop spans 16 amino acids. Germline V gene lookup returns CDR1 SGHVS and CDR2 FQNEAQ. Trimming removed 5 bases at V and 4 bases at J, with 20 bases between. The CDR3 region is CASSPLVGGVGETQYF. CDR3 nucleotides: TGTGCCAGCAGCCCCTTAGTAGGGGGGGTAGGAGAGACCCAGTACTTC.

V gene TRBV5-1 combines with J gene TRBJ2-7; D uncertain. CDR3 length equals 15 residues. V lost 4 bases and J lost 3, with 17 bases in between. Germline V gives CDR1 SGHRS, CDR2 YFSETQ. CDR3 protein: CASSHSGISNYEQYF. The CDR3 DNA sequence: TGCGCCAGCAGCCATTCAGGTATCTCAAACTACGAGCAGTACTTC.

The chain has TRBV2 and TRBJ1-5, with 9 bases identical to TRBD1. The germline V gene encodes CDR1 SNHLY and CDR2 FYNNEI. Trimming took 4 bases from V and 2 from J; bases not matched to a gene: 0. The CDR3 spans 14 residues. The CDR3 DNA sequence: TGTGCCAGCAGTGGGACAGGGGGCAATCAGCCCCAGCATTTT. Protein product: CASSGTGGNQPQHF.

The chain employs TRBV18 and TRBJ1-1; D is possibly TRBD1 (5 bases). This CDR3 has 16 amino acids. The V and J ends lost 0 bases and 0 bases respectively, with 11 bases between them. In germline, CDR1 is KGHSH, CDR2 LQKENI. As DNA, the CDR3 is TGTGCCAGCTCACCACCAACAGGTGGCATGAACACTGAAGCTTTCTTT. This sequence encodes CASSPPTGGMNTEAFF.

This clone turned up a few times. The chain is built from TRBV2 and TRBJ2-2; TRBD1 agrees at 8 bases. The germline gives CDR1 SNHLY, CDR2 FYNNEI. V was pared by 6 bases and J by 5 bases, with 2 bases of the junction left unmatched. This CDR3 has 13 amino acids. CDR3 sequence (DNA): TGTGCCAGCAGGGGACAGGTTACCGGGGAGCTGTTTTTT. This encodes CASRGQVTGELFF.

The table lists this clone with many counts. V usage is TRBV11-2 and J usage is TRBJ2-1; no definite D call. The germline V gene encodes CDR1 SGHAT and CDR2 FQNNGV. The germline V and J ends were trimmed by 5 bases and 0 bases, with 11 bases remaining between them. The CDR3 has 15 residues. Written as DNA, the CDR3 is TGTGCCAGCAGCCAAGAACTCAGCTCCTACAATGAGCAGTTCTTC. Translated: CASSQELSSYNEQFF.

The chain uses TRBV14 and TRBJ2-7; 7 bases align to TRBD2. The length of the CDR3 is 15 residues. J gave up 6 bases and V 4 bases, and 12 bases lay outside the gene matches. Germline assignment: CDR1 SGHDN and CDR2 FVKESK. The CDR3 reads CASSREGGSPVEQYF. Here the CDR3 DNA reads TGTGCCAGCAGCCGCGAGGGAGGGTCTCCCGTCGAGCAGTACTTC.

V is TRBV28 and J is TRBJ2-1; 9 bases line up with TRBD2. The CDR3 is 15 amino acids. The germline gives CDR1 MDHEN, CDR2 SYDVKM. J gave up 7 bases and V 7 bases, and 11 bases lay outside the gene matches. The chain's CDR3 is CASTDGASGINEQFF. CDR3 nucleotides: TGTGCCAGCACCGATGGGGCTAGCGGGATAAATGAGCAGTTCTTC.

CDR3 coding DNA: TGTGCCAGCAGCCCCGCCGGGACTGAGGAAGCTTTCTTT. It specifies CASSPAGTEEAFF. The chain is built from TRBV7-9 and TRBJ1-1; maybe TRBD1 (5 bases). Per germline, CDR1 SEHNR and CDR2 FQNEAQ (reference sequence). CDR3 length equals 13 residues. The V and J ends lost 5 bases and 8 bases respectively, with 15 bases between them.